One sample yielded the 15 T cell receptor beta chains listed below, sequenced in a study of blood T cell repertoires in COVID-19. Produced via immunoSEQ multiplex PCR; TCRdb's table is partial and in-frame only. The sample shows some 44,000 clones, about 92% of them seen only once. Sequencing was carried out using peripheral blood. Receptor source: a human donor in a cohort sampled during active COVID-19.

The genes are TRBV10-1 and TRBJ2-5, with 11 nucleotides matching TRBD2. This CDR3 has 16 residues. The germline V gene has CDR1 WNHNN and CDR2 SYGVQD (reference sequence). Trimming took 10 bases from V and 1 from J; bases not matched to a gene: 11. The DNA for the CDR3 is TGCGCCACAACCCATCGACTAGCGGGGATCCAAGAGACCCAGTACTTC. Its protein product is CATTHRLAGIQETQYF.

The V and J genes are TRBV5-1 and TRBJ2-5; 13 nucleotides match TRBD2. In germline, CDR1 is SGHRS, CDR2 YFSETQ. The CDR3 runs 16 residues. V trimming: 0 bases; J trimming: 5 bases; junction bases outside the gene matches: 4. CDR3 nucleotides: TGCGCCAGCAGCTTGGCCGAGACTAGCGGGAGGGAGACCCAGTACTTC. Its translation is CASSLAETSGRETQYF.

This clone was recorded once. The V gene is TRBV5-1, the J gene TRBJ2-2; the D gene is possibly TRBD1 (6 bases). The CDR3 is made up of 15 amino acids. V was cut by 3 bases and J by 3 bases, with 12 bases left in between. In germline, CDR1 is SGHRS, CDR2 YFSETQ. The CDR3 DNA is TGCGCCAGCAGCTCCGGGGCAGGGGACACCGGGGAGCTGTTTTTT. Its translation: CASSSGAGDTGELFF.

This sequence joins TRBV29-1 and TRBJ2-1, with TRBD2 matching 8 bases. Germline V gene data show CDR1 as SQVTM and CDR2 as ANQGSEA. The CDR3 sequence is 14 residues long. V lost 5 bases, J lost 8 bases, and 11 bases stayed unmatched. CDR3 protein: CSVFGSGVGDEQFF. The CDR3, as DNA: TGCAGCGTTTTTGGTAGCGGGGTAGGGGATGAGCAGTTCTTC.

The V and J genes are TRBV28 and TRBJ2-2; 9 nucleotides line up with TRBD1. J was trimmed by 9 bases and V by 7 bases; bases with no gene match: 12. Germline V gene sequence: CDR1 MDHEN, CDR2 SYDVKM. This CDR3 comprises 15 residues. The CDR3 DNA follows: TGTGCCAGCACCGGGACAGGGAGTAGCCGTAGGGAGCTGTTTTTT. Its translation: CASTGTGSSRRELFF.

This rearrangement joins TRBV19 to TRBJ1-2, with a possible D match to TRBD1 (6 bases). The germline V gene has CDR1 LNHDA and CDR2 SQIVND (reference sequence). Trimming took 4 bases from V and 4 from J, leaving 16 bases between them. The CDR3 totals 15 residues. The CDR3 loop is CASSTYRANAYGYTF. The CDR3 DNA follows: TGTGCCAGTAGTACCTACAGGGCCAACGCCTATGGCTACACCTTC.

V usage is TRBV6-6 and J usage is TRBJ2-1, with 7 bases that match TRBD2. CDR3 length equals 15 residues. V dropped 2 bases and J dropped 7; count of bases not matched to a gene: 8. Germline CDR1 is MNHNY and CDR2 is SVGAGI (reference sequence). CDR3 sequence reads: CASSYRSGTGNEQFF. The CDR3, as DNA: TGTGCCAGCAGTTACAGGAGCGGGACGGGGAATGAGCAGTTCTTC.

V is TRBV7-8 and J is TRBJ1-1; 8 nucleotides align to TRBD1. The CDR3 runs 14 residues. The germline V gene has CDR1 SGHVS and CDR2 FQNEAQ. V gave up 6 bases and J gave up 1 base; unmatched junction bases: 4. CDR3 DNA: TGTGCCAGCAGGTTGGACAGGGCGAACACTGAAGCTTTCTTT. This gives the protein CASRLDRANTEAFF.

J is TRBJ2-7 and V is TRBV21-1; the D call in the table, TRBD2, was not verified against the DNA. TRBV21-1 is classified as a pseudogene. The CDR3 totals 17 residues. The CDR3 DNA reads TGTGCCAGCAGGGAGGGACTAGTCAGGAGGGGCTCCTACGAGCAGTACTTC. It encodes CASREGLVRRGSYEQYF.

The chain employs TRBV11-2 and TRBJ2-3, with D possibly matching TRBD2 (7 bases). The CDR3 length is 16 residues. V was pared by 1 base and J by 2 bases, with 13 bases between. CDR1 is SGHAT and CDR2 is FQNNGV in the germline V gene. The CDR3 is CASSLAWGGITDTQYF. In DNA form, the CDR3 reads TGTGCCAGCAGCTTAGCTTGGGGGGGCATCACAGATACGCAGTATTTT.

This chain uses TRBV15 with TRBJ2-4; a possible D gene is TRBD1 (5 bases). V was pared by 0 bases and J by 8 bases, with 11 bases between. Per the germline V gene, CDR1 is LNHNV and CDR2 is YYDKDF (reference sequence). The length of the CDR3 is 14 residues. The CDR3 protein is CATSRERQWDIQYF. CDR3 DNA sequence: TGTGCCACCAGCAGAGAAAGACAGTGGGACATTCAGTACTTC.

J is TRBJ2-3 and V is TRBV7-2; tentatively, D is TRBD2 (5 bases). The CDR3 spans 15 residues. The V end was cut by 1 base, the J end by 2 bases, with 10 bases between. CDR1 and CDR2 from the germline V gene are SGHTA and FQGNSA. The CDR3 nucleotides are TGTGCCAGCAGCTTAGGGACGGGGATCACAGATACGCAGTATTTT. Encoded protein: CASSLGTGITDTQYF.

The chain joins TRBV28 to TRBJ2-1; 9 nucleotides line up with TRBD2. The V segment lost 5 bases and the J segment 8 bases; nucleotides outside the gene matches: 10. This CDR3 has 15 amino acids. CDR1 is MDHEN, CDR2 SYDVKM, per germline. The CDR3 is CASSPLAGAYDEQFF. CDR3 in DNA: TGTGCCAGCAGTCCGTTAGCGGGAGCTTACGATGAGCAGTTCTTC.

CDR3 coding DNA: TGCGCCAGCAGCCCTTACAATGAGCAGTTCTTC. As protein: CASSPYNEQFF. J is TRBJ2-1 and V is TRBV10-2; D not resolved. The V end lost 6 bases, the J end lost 4 bases, and 4 bases lay between the germline ends. Germline CDR1 WSHSY, CDR2 SAAADI. The CDR3 has 11 residues.

This sequence joins TRBV2 and TRBJ2-5, with D tentatively TRBD2 (6 bases). Germline-derived CDR1 and CDR2 are SNHLY and FYNNEI. This CDR3 spans 16 amino acids. Trimming shortened V by 4 bases and J by 1 base, and 16 bases separated the two germline ends. CDR3 coding DNA: TGTGCCAGCAGTGGGTTAGGACGTAGCGGCCAAGAGACCCAGTACTTC. This sequence encodes CASSGLGRSGQETQYF.